The 2 T cell receptor beta chains presented below share a single source sample, sequenced in a study of blood T cell repertoires in COVID-19 (dated by TCRdb to the early 2020s). Libraries were built with the immunoSEQ multiplex PCR assay. Here the immuneACCESS table is served through TCRdb, limited to in-frame sequences with V and J called. Missing clones are a known gap in these copies; in checked studies unresolved V genes cover under half, and the rest lacks a known reason. The sample table records 300,000 to 350,000 clones; approximately 88% of these occur just once. The biggest ten clones account for around 4.6% of the sample. Sequencing was performed on PBMCs or T cells enriched from blood (not recorded which). Receptors originate from a man younger than 45 who had recovered from COVID-19.

The V gene is TRBV10-3, the J gene TRBJ2-3; D is possibly TRBD2 (5 bases). From germline, CDR1 is ENHRY and CDR2 SYGVKD. Trimming removed 2 bases at V and 5 bases at J, with 5 bases between. The CDR3 has 12 amino acids. The CDR3 region has the DNA TGTGCCATCAGTGAGGCGGGAGATACGCAGTATTTT. Translation: CAISEAGDTQYF.

In its sample, this clone was seen once. The chain employs TRBV9 and TRBJ1-2, with TRBD1 matching 9 bases. The CDR3 length is 17 residues. CDR1 SGDLS and CDR2 YYNGEE come from the germline V gene. V was pared by 5 bases and J by 6 bases, with 17 bases of the junction left unmatched. In DNA form, the CDR3 reads TGTGCCAGCAGAAGGACCGGGACAGGGTATGGAAGAGATGGCTACACCTTC. This codes for CASRRTGTGYGRDGYTF.